The source of this T cell receptor (beta chain) is a study of blood T cell repertoires in COVID-19. In the study overall: The United States, Italy and Spain supplied acute and convalescent COVID-19 samples. PBMCs, B-cell-depleted T cells, or T cells were the source of the cDNA or gDNA that made up the material.

Looked up from germline, CDR1 is SGHRS and CDR2 is YFSETQ. The germline V and J ends were trimmed by 4 bases and 2 bases, with 16 bases remaining between them. There are 15 residues in the CDR3. Per the study methods: Estimates of nucleated cell counts were drawn from the amplification of reference gene primers. Profiled with immunoSEQ multiplex PCR; TCRdb holds only in-frame clones, not every one. The V and J calls and clone size were taken over from that table, and D and trimming were inferred from the DNA. The sample lists 70,000 to 75,000 clones, roughly 78% seen once, with approximately 26% in the top ten.

This sequence was found in a man aged 55 to 70 with active or convalescent COVID-19. This sequence joins TRBV5-1 and TRBJ2-7; the D is unclear. Specimen: peripheral blood. CDR3 coding DNA: TGCGCCAGCAGCGGAGAGACCAGATCGGCCTACGAGCAGTACTTC. It specifies CASSGETRSAYEQYF.